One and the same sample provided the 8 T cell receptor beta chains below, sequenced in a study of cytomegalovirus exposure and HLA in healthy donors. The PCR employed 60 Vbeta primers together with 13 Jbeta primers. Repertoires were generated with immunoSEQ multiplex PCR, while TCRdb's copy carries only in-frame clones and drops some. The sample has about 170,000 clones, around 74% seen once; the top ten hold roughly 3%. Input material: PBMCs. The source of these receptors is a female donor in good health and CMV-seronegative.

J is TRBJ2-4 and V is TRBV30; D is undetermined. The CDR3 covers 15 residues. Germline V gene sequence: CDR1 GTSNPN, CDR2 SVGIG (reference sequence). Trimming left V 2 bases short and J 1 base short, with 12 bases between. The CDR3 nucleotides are TGTGCCTGGAGTCCTGGGCCGAGCGCCAAAAACATTCAGTACTTC. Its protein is CAWSPGPSAKNIQYF.

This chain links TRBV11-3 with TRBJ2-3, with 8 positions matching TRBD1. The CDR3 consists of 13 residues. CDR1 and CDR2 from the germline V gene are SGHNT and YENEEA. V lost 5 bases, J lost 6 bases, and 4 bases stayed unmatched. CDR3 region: CASSRGQADTQYF. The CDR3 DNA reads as TGTGCCAGCAGCCGGGGACAGGCGGATACGCAGTATTTT.

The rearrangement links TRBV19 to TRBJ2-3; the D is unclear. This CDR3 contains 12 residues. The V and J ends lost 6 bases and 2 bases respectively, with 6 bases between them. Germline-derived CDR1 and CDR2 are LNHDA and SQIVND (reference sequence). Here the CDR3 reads CASRAYTDTQYF. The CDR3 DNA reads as TGTGCCAGTAGGGCATACACAGATACGCAGTATTTT.

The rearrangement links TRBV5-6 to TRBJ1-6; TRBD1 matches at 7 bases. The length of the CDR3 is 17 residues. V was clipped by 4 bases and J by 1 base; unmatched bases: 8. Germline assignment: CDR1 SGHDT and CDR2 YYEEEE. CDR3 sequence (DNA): TGTGCCAGCAGCATAAACCCGACAGGGTCCTATAATTCACCCCTCCACTTT. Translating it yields CASSINPTGSYNSPLHF.

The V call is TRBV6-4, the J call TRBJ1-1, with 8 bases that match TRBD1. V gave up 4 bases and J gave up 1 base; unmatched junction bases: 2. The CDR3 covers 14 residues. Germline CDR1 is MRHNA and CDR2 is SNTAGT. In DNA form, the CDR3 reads TGTGCCAGCAGTGTGGACAGGGCGAACACTGAAGCTTTCTTT. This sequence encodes CASSVDRANTEAFF.

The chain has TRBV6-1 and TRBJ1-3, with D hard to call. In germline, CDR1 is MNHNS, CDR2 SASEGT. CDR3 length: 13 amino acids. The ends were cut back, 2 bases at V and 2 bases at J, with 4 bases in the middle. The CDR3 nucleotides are TGTGCCAGCAGTGAATGGCCTGGAAACACCATATATTTT. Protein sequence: CASSEWPGNTIYF.

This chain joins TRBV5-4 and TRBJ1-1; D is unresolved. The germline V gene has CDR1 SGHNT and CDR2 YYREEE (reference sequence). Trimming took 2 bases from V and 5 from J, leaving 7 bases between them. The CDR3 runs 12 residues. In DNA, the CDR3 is TGTGCCAGCAGCTTCTACCAAACTGAAGCTTTCTTT. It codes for CASSFYQTEAFF.

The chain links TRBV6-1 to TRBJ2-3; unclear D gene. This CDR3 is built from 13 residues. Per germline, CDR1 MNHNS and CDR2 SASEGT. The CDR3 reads CAAQKASTDTQYF. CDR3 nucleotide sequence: TGTGCAGCACAGAAAGCTAGCACAGATACGCAGTATTTT.